What follows are 10 T cell receptor beta chains derived from one specimen sequenced in a study of cytomegalovirus exposure and HLA in healthy donors. PCR employed 60 Vbeta and 13 Jbeta primers. TCRdb's table, derived via immunoSEQ multiplex PCR, lists solely in-frame clones and lacks some. The data contain about 190,000 clones, around nine tenths of them singletons. Sequences were obtained from PBMCs. The receptor set was obtained from a woman younger than 35 in good health and CMV-seronegative.

V is TRBV7-6 and J is TRBJ1-2, with unresolved D. CDR1 is SGHVS, CDR2 FNYEAQ, per germline. This CDR3 comprises 13 residues. Between the trimmed V and J ends, which lost 6 bases and 8 bases, there was a span of 16 bases. The DNA for the CDR3 is TGTGCCAGCAGTTTATCCCGAGCGCAAGGCTACACCTTC. Translated, it gives CASSLSRAQGYTF. Looking up the rest from reference TRBV7-6 and TRBJ1-2 gives the full variable domain: GAGVSQSPRYKVTKRGQDVALRCDPISGHVSLYWYRQALGQGPEFLTYFNYEAQQDKSGLPNDRFSAERPEGSISTLTIQRTEQRDSAMYRCASSLSRAQGYTFGSGTRLTVV.

The rearrangement joins TRBV5-1 to TRBJ2-7; the D gene is possibly TRBD1 (6 bases). Germline CDR1 is SGHRS and CDR2 is YFSETQ. The CDR3 covers 14 residues. Trimming removed 0 bases from V and 7 bases from J, with 14 bases in between. The CDR3 here is CASSLEYRAREQYF. The DNA of the CDR3 is TGCGCCAGCAGCTTGGAGTACAGGGCTCGAGAGCAGTACTTC.

The V gene is TRBV4-2, the J gene TRBJ2-1, with TRBD2 matching 10 bases. The J segment lost 0 bases and the V segment lost 4 bases, leaving 15 bases of the junction unmatched. Germline values: CDR1 LGHNA, CDR2 YNFKEQ. This CDR3 contains 20 residues. CDR3 nucleotides: TGTGCCAGCAGCCGAATTTCGGGTAGCGGGGGGCTAAGCTCCTACAATGAGCAGTTCTTC. Its protein product is CASSRISGSGGLSSYNEQFF.

The V call is TRBV12-5, the J call TRBJ1-3; possible D gene TRBD1, 6 bases. The germline V and J ends were trimmed by 4 bases and 3 bases, with 19 bases remaining between them. CDR1 LGHNT and CDR2 FRNRAP come from the germline V gene. CDR3 size: 17 residues. CDR3 region: CASGSPTWGLDGNTIYF. The CDR3 DNA reads TGTGCTAGTGGTTCCCCCACGTGGGGGCTGGATGGAAACACCATATATTTT.

The V and J genes are TRBV25-1 and TRBJ2-2; TRBD1 matches 7 bases. The V and J ends lost 8 bases and 0 bases, in that order; junction bases with no gene match: 9. This CDR3 region has 16 residues. Germline CDR1 is MGHDK and CDR2 is SYGVNS. The CDR3: CASSDRATTNTGELFF. The CDR3, as DNA: TGTGCCAGCTCTGACAGGGCCACCACGAACACCGGGGAGCTGTTTTTT.

This chain uses TRBV5-1 with TRBJ1-1; 12 nucleotides line up with TRBD1. J lost 2 bases, V lost 2 bases, and 4 bases had no gene match. Germline CDR1 reads SGHRS; CDR2 reads YFSETQ. The CDR3 length is 16 residues. CDR3 sequence: CASSLGTGGTNTEAFF. DNA for the CDR3: TGCGCCAGCAGCTTAGGGACAGGGGGCACCAACACTGAAGCTTTCTTT.

The V and J genes are TRBV29-1 and TRBJ2-1; D unresolved. The ends were cut back, 5 bases at V and 1 base at J, with 9 bases in the middle. Per the germline V gene, CDR1 is SQVTM and CDR2 is ANQGSEA. The CDR3 is 13 residues long. CDR3 sequence: CSVSSRSYNEQFF. The CDR3 coding sequence is TGCAGCGTTTCTTCCCGGTCCTACAATGAGCAGTTCTTC.

The chain has TRBV9 and TRBJ2-2, with 13 positions matching TRBD2. Germline CDR1 and CDR2: SGDLS and YYNGEE. Unmatched junction bases numbered 5, after V lost 4 bases and J lost 5 bases. This CDR3 is built from 16 residues. The CDR3 is CASSPGLAGDTGELFF. The CDR3 bases are TGTGCCAGCAGCCCTGGACTAGCGGGAGATACCGGGGAGCTGTTTTTT.

The rearrangement uses TRBV30 and TRBJ1-1; unclear D gene. With 0 bases removed from V and 0 bases from J, the gap between germline ends came to 8 bases. This CDR3 region has 14 residues. CDR1 and CDR2 from the germline V gene are GTSNPN and SVGIG (reference sequence). The CDR3, as DNA: TGTGCCTGGAGTGTCGGGATCATGAACACTGAAGCTTTCTTT. It translates to CAWSVGIMNTEAFF.

This clone was recorded once. The chain recombines TRBV11-2 with TRBJ1-3; TRBD1 agrees at 7 bases. CDR1 is SGHAT and CDR2 is FQNNGV in the germline V gene. The trim removed 0 bases at V and 0 bases at J, leaving 5 bases unmatched. This CDR3 region has 17 residues. This CDR3 is CASSLEPWDSSGNTIYF. CDR3 nucleotide sequence: TGTGCCAGCAGCTTAGAGCCCTGGGACAGCTCTGGAAACACCATATATTTT.